This passage covers 26 T cell receptor beta chains from one sample sequenced in a study of radiotherapy plus CTLA-4 blockade in lung cancer. The data were produced by immunoSEQ multiplex PCR, yet TCRdb's version contains in-frame clones alone and is incomplete. Of under 100,000 clones listed, approximately 82% are singletons. The input for sequencing was peripheral blood, taken from a patient treated with radiotherapy plus ipilimumab. The receptors were sampled from a human donor with non-small cell lung cancer that progressed on radiotherapy plus ipilimumab.

V and J are TRBV6-5 and TRBJ1-2, with 10 bases that match TRBD1. Trimming at V came to 6 bases and at J to 2 bases, leaving 6 bases not matched to a gene. Germline V lookup: CDR1 MNHEY, CDR2 SVGAGI. CDR3 size: 15 residues. The CDR3 coding sequence is TGTGCCAGCAGGGGAAAGGGACAGGGGAACTATGGCTACACCTTC. Protein product: CASRGKGQGNYGYTF.

The chain employs TRBV7-2 and TRBJ1-3, with 8 bases lining up with TRBD1. The length of the CDR3 is 15 residues. CDR1 SGHTA and CDR2 FQGNSA come from the germline V gene. Trimming cost V 4 bases and J 8 bases; bases outside gene matches: 10. This CDR3 reads CASSSPGQVGDTIYF. In DNA, the CDR3 is TGTGCCAGCAGCTCACCGGGACAGGTTGGGGACACCATATATTTT.

This chain links TRBV27 with TRBJ2-1; D perhaps matches TRBD2 (6 bases). Germline CDR1 is MNHEY and CDR2 is SMNVEV (reference sequence). This CDR3 has 18 residues. Between the trimmed V and J ends, which lost 2 bases and 4 bases, there was a span of 21 bases. The CDR3 nucleotides read TGTGCCAGCAGTTTAATCGGCCCGGGGACTTTTAGATACAATGAGCAGTTCTTC. This translates into CASSLIGPGTFRYNEQFF.

J is TRBJ1-2 and V is TRBV6-1; 7 bases map to TRBD1. The CDR3 covers 14 residues. In germline, CDR1 is MNHNS, CDR2 SASEGT. Germline trimming cut 1 base from V and 8 bases from J; bases unmatched to any gene: 7. CDR3 sequence: CASSEGPGQWGYTF. The CDR3 coding sequence is TGTGCCAGCAGTGAAGGGCCGGGACAGTGGGGCTACACCTTC.

This chain connects TRBV11-1 to TRBJ2-2; weak D call: TRBD1 (6 bases). V was cut by 5 bases and J by 8 bases, with 9 bases left in between. Germline CDR1 SGHAT, CDR2 FQDESV (reference sequence). This CDR3 is 12 amino acids long. The CDR3 coding sequence is TGTGCCAGCAGCCGACAGGTGGGGGAGCTGTTTTTT. This sequence encodes CASSRQVGELFF.

This clone was counted a single time. The gene calls are TRBV2 and TRBJ1-4; D is possibly TRBD1 (5 bases). V was trimmed by 7 bases and J by 8 bases, leaving 23 bases between them. CDR3 length equals 16 residues. Germline V gene sequence: CDR1 SNHLY, CDR2 FYNNEI. The CDR3 region has the DNA TGTGCCAGCAAGGGAAACTGGGAAGTACGGGGGGAAAAACTGTTTTTT. Amino acid sequence: CASKGNWEVRGEKLFF. Combining the CDR3 with reference TRBV2 and TRBJ1-4 gives the whole variable domain EPEVTQTPSHQVTQMGQEVILRCVPISNHLYFYWYRQILGQKVEFLVSFYNNEISEKSEIFDDQFSVERPDGSNFTLKIRSTKLEDSAMYFCASKGNWEVRGEKLFFGSGTQLSVL.

The chain has TRBV9 and TRBJ2-2, with no clear D. From germline, CDR1 is SGDLS and CDR2 YYNGEE. The CDR3 spans 13 residues. The ends were cut back, 7 bases at V and 5 bases at J, with 12 bases in the middle. CDR3 sequence (DNA): TGTGCCAGCGCCGATCAATGGACCGGGGAGCTGTTTTTT. Translation gives CASADQWTGELFF.

With regard to this clone: At one end, the junction sequence differs from germline, possibly due to a read error. The V gene is TRBV7-7, the J gene TRBJ2-2, with 13 bases identical to TRBD2. The CDR3 spans 15 residues. Germline-derived CDR1 and CDR2 are SSHAT and FNYEAQ (reference sequence). The CDR3 bases are TGTGCTAGCAGGGGGACTAGCGGGGACACCGGGGAGCTGTTTTTT. This sequence encodes CASRGTSGDTGELFF.

Regarding this clone: The sample has other DNA sequences that encode this CDR3 too. The chain couples TRBV11-2 to TRBJ2-7; D is unresolved. The CDR3 totals 11 residues. Germline V gene data show CDR1 as SGHAT and CDR2 as FQNNGV. V was shortened by 5 bases and J by 2 bases, with 4 bases between the two germline ends. The CDR3 DNA reads as TGTGCCAGCAGCGCTACCTACGAGCAGTACTTC. Protein sequence: CASSATYEQYF. Looking up the rest from reference TRBV11-2 and TRBJ2-7 gives the full variable domain: EAGVAQSPRYKIIEKRQSVAFWCNPISGHATLYWYQQILGQGPKLLIQFQNNGVVDDSQLPKDRFSAERLKGVDSTLKIQPAKLEDSAVYLCASSATYEQYFGPGTRLTVT.

The chain links TRBV12-5 to TRBJ2-1; weak D call: TRBD2 (6 bases). Trimming shortened V by 6 bases and J by 3 bases, and 12 bases separated the two germline ends. Germline loops: CDR1 LGHNT, CDR2 FRNRAP. The length of the CDR3 is 14 residues. CDR3 residues: CASGPPDYYNEQFF. The CDR3 DNA reads TGTGCTAGTGGGCCGCCGGACTACTACAATGAGCAGTTCTTC.

CDR3 region: CATSRDQGVHDIQYF. The CDR3 DNA reads as TGTGCCACCAGCAGAGATCAGGGGGTCCATGACATTCAGTACTTC. J is TRBJ2-4 and V is TRBV15; 7 positions match TRBD1. The CDR3 consists of 15 residues. J gave up 8 bases and V 0 bases, and 7 bases lay outside the gene matches. Germline CDR1 and CDR2: LNHNV and YYDKDF (reference sequence).

The V call is TRBV5-1, the J call TRBJ2-7, with D maybe TRBD1 (5 bases). CDR1 and CDR2 (germline): SGHRS, YFSETQ. CDR3 size: 15 residues. With 0 bases removed from V and 2 bases from J, the gap between germline ends came to 12 bases. CDR3: CASSLVDSPPYEQYF. The CDR3 coding sequence is TGCGCCAGCAGCTTGGTCGACAGTCCACCCTACGAGCAGTACTTC. The variable domain in full, with the rest retrieved from reference TRBV5-1 and TRBJ2-7, is KAGVTQTPRYLIKTRGQQVTLSCSPISGHRSVSWYQQTPGQGLQFLFEYFSETQRNKGNFPGRFSGRQFSNSRSEMNVSTLELGDSALYLCASSLVDSPPYEQYFGPGTRLTVT.

This chain connects TRBV30 to TRBJ1-6; D may be TRBD1 (6 bases). Germline loops: CDR1 GTSNPN, CDR2 SVGIG (reference sequence). V lost 3 bases and J lost 0, with 15 bases in between. The CDR3 sequence is 17 residues long. This CDR3 reads CAWSAGGGSSYNSPLHF. The CDR3 DNA follows: TGTGCCTGGAGCGCCGGGGGCGGGAGCTCCTATAATTCACCCCTCCACTTT.

The chain couples TRBV11-3 to TRBJ2-3; TRBD2 matches 14 bases. This CDR3 has 16 residues. V lost 6 bases, J lost 4 bases, and 6 bases stayed unmatched. In germline, CDR1 is SGHNT, CDR2 YENEEA. The CDR3 DNA follows: TGTGCCAGCAGTTACGGGACTAGCGGGAGTTCAGATACGCAGTATTTT. The encoded protein is CASSYGTSGSSDTQYF.

The count of this clone is one. V gene TRBV18 combines with J gene TRBJ1-2, with D perhaps TRBD1 (6 bases). The length of the CDR3 is 16 residues. The V end lost 5 bases, the J end lost 5 bases, and 21 bases lay between the germline ends. Germline V gene sequence: CDR1 KGHSH, CDR2 LQKENI. CDR3: CASSGVATGLEYGYTF. DNA for the CDR3: TGTGCCAGCTCAGGGGTCGCGACAGGTTTAGAATATGGCTACACCTTC.

The gene calls are TRBV7-2 and TRBJ1-2; 7 bases line up with TRBD1. Germline CDR1 reads SGHTA; CDR2 reads FQGNSA. The junction had 6 bases not matched to a gene; V was cut back by 5 bases and J by 3 bases. The CDR3 spans 14 residues. CDR3 DNA: TGTGCCAGCAGCCCAACTACAGGGGACTATGGCTACACCTTC. Its translation: CASSPTTGDYGYTF.

CDR3 region: CASSLADGNRYTF. The CDR3 nucleotides are TGCGCCAGCAGCTTGGCCGACGGTAATCGCTACACCTTC. The chain links TRBV5-1 to TRBJ1-2; D is undetermined. The CDR3 runs 13 residues. CDR1 SGHRS and CDR2 YFSETQ come from the germline V gene. V lost 0 bases and J 9 bases, leaving 12 bases between the germline ends.

CDR3 coding DNA: TGTGCCAGCAGCTTAGCGCTCGGGAGGGCCTTCTACGAGCAGTACTTC. Its translation is CASSLALGRAFYEQYF. The J gene is TRBJ2-7, the V gene TRBV7-2; 8 bases fit TRBD2. From germline, CDR1 is SGHTA and CDR2 FQGNSA. V lost 0 bases, J lost 3 bases, and 7 bases stayed unmatched. The CDR3 contains 16 residues.

This clone was observed a few times. The V call is TRBV14, the J call TRBJ2-2; D may be TRBD1 (5 bases). This CDR3 comprises 14 residues. CDR1 SGHDN and CDR2 FVKESK come from the germline V gene. V was cut by 1 base and J by 5 bases, with 8 bases left in between. The CDR3 coding sequence is TGTGCCAGCAGCCAAGGACAGTTTACCGGGGAGCTGTTTTTT. It translates to CASSQGQFTGELFF.

The chain has TRBV14 and TRBJ2-7; 11 nucleotides align to TRBD2. The length of the CDR3 is 14 residues. The germline V gene has CDR1 SGHDN and CDR2 FVKESK. Germline trimming cut 6 bases from V and 7 bases from J; bases unmatched to any gene: 8. The CDR3 region is CASSLAGGGLEQYF. The CDR3 DNA sequence: TGTGCCAGCAGTCTAGCGGGAGGAGGTTTAGAGCAGTACTTC. The complete variable domain, with remaining parts taken from reference TRBV14 and TRBJ2-7, reads EAGVTQFPSHSVIEKGQTVTLRCDPISGHDNLYWYRRVMGKEIKFLLHFVKESKQDESGMPNNRFLAERTGGTYSTLKVQPAELEDSGVYFCASSLAGGGLEQYFGPGTRLTVT.

This clone was detected only once. The rearrangement joins TRBV4-2 to TRBJ2-3, with 7 positions matching TRBD1. This CDR3 region has 17 residues. Trimming removed 3 bases from V and 2 bases from J; junction bases left unmatched: 11. CDR1 and CDR2 (germline): LGHNA, YNFKEQ. The CDR3 DNA follows: TGTGCCAGCAGCCAGACTATGACAGGGCGTTACACAGATACGCAGTATTTT. This gives the protein CASSQTMTGRYTDTQYF.

The rearrangement joins TRBV6-5 to TRBJ1-3, with 7 positions matching TRBD1. The V gene's germline CDR1 is MNHEY and CDR2 SVGAGI. The CDR3 extends over 15 amino acids. V dropped 0 bases and J dropped 3; count of bases not matched to a gene: 2. CDR3 nucleotides: TGTGCCAGCAGTTACTCGACAGGGCTTGGAAACACCATATATTTT. Translating gives CASSYSTGLGNTIYF.

V and J are TRBV7-9 and TRBJ2-3, with a possible D match to TRBD1 (7 bases). Germline lookup yields CDR1 SEHNR and CDR2 FQNEAQ (reference sequence). V lost 5 bases and J 3 bases, leaving 12 bases between the germline ends. The CDR3 extends over 14 amino acids. The CDR3 protein is CASSPGGRTDTQYF. The CDR3 coding sequence is TGTGCCAGCAGCCCAGGGGGGCGGACAGATACGCAGTATTTT.

Only one count was recorded for this clone. DNA of the CDR3: TGTGCCAGCAGCCATGCAACTAATGAAAAACTGTTTTTT. Translation: CASSHATNEKLFF. V is TRBV27 and J is TRBJ1-4; D is undetermined. CDR3 length: 13 amino acids. The V end was cut by 6 bases, the J end by 0 bases, with 5 bases between. Per the germline V gene, CDR1 is MNHEY and CDR2 is SMNVEV (reference sequence).

The chain couples TRBV10-3 to TRBJ2-3; D unclear. This CDR3 is 15 amino acids long. V was clipped by 4 bases and J by 6 bases, with 17 bases between them. CDR1 and CDR2 from the germline V gene are ENHRY and SYGVKD. The chain's CDR3 is CAISAGPTAMDTQYF. CDR3 DNA: TGTGCCATCAGTGCGGGCCCAACTGCGATGGATACGCAGTATTTT.

The chain recombines TRBV25-1 with TRBJ1-2, with TRBD1 matching over 7 bases. This CDR3 has 15 residues. The trim removed 1 base at V and 4 bases at J, leaving 6 bases unmatched. Germline CDR1 MGHDK, CDR2 SYGVNS. The CDR3 is CASSESRGPRYGYTF. The CDR3 nucleotides read TGTGCCAGCAGTGAATCGAGGGGGCCCCGCTATGGCTACACCTTC.